Presented here are 21 T cell receptor beta chains from one specimen sequenced in a study of PD-1 blockade in classical Hodgkin lymphoma. Brentuximab vedotin exposure varied among the patients, all of whom had relapsed after autologous stem cell transplantation. Profiling relied on immunoSEQ multiplex PCR, and the TCRdb table lists in-frame clones only, not all of them. The table shows more than 140,000 clones, with about 78% occurring only once. This material consisted of peripheral blood mononuclear cells (PBMCs), taken before the second cycle of nivolumab. The receptors were gathered from a human donor with classical Hodgkin lymphoma.

The chain joins TRBV2 to TRBJ2-2, with 8 bases identical to TRBD1. CDR1 and CDR2 from the germline V gene are SNHLY and FYNNEI. This CDR3 is 13 amino acids long. The J segment lost 6 bases and the V segment lost 3 bases, leaving 0 bases of the junction unmatched. CDR3 DNA sequence: TGTGCCAGCAGTGAGACAGGGGCCGGGGAGCTGTTTTTT. It is translated as CASSETGAGELFF.

The J gene is TRBJ2-7, the V gene TRBV7-2, with TRBD1 identical over 9 bases. The CDR3 consists of 12 residues. CDR1 is SGHTA, CDR2 FQGNSA, per germline. The V segment lost 5 bases and the J segment 6 bases; nucleotides outside the gene matches: 2. The CDR3 reads CASSPGQGEQYF. The CDR3 coding sequence is TGTGCCAGCAGCCCGGGACAGGGCGAGCAGTACTTC.

The V gene is TRBV27, the J gene TRBJ2-1; 12 bases map to TRBD2. The CDR3 loop spans 15 amino acids. After removal of 4 bases from V and 6 bases from J, the junction contained 4 bases not matched to a gene. Germline V gene data show CDR1 as MNHEY and CDR2 as SMNVEV (reference sequence). CDR3 coding DNA: TGTGCCAGCAGTTCGACTAGCGGGAGTGCCAATGAGCAGTTCTTC. Residues: CASSSTSGSANEQFF.

The table lists this clone with a few counts. The chain is built from TRBV4-3 and TRBJ1-2, with D maybe TRBD1 (6 bases). V was shortened by 0 bases and J by 2 bases, with 10 bases between the two germline ends. Germline V CDR1 and CDR2: LGHNA, YSLEER. The CDR3 is 15 amino acids. The DNA for the CDR3 is TGCGCCAGCAGCCAAGATCTAGGGGGGAACTATGGCTACACCTTC. Translating gives CASSQDLGGNYGYTF.

V usage is TRBV11-2 and J usage is TRBJ2-3; D is uncertain. The V and J ends lost 0 bases and 4 bases respectively, with 5 bases between them. CDR1 SGHAT and CDR2 FQNNGV come from the germline V gene. The CDR3 totals 13 residues. CDR3 sequence: CASSLEVPDTQYF. CDR3 coding DNA: TGTGCCAGCAGCTTAGAAGTCCCAGATACGCAGTATTTT.

The chain is built from TRBV14 and TRBJ2-5, with D unresolved. The ends were cut back, 5 bases at V and 2 bases at J, with 18 bases in the middle. CDR1 and CDR2 (germline): SGHDN, FVKESK. The CDR3 runs 16 residues. The CDR3 protein is CASSGKYLRLQETQYF. The CDR3 coding sequence is TGTGCCAGCAGCGGTAAATACCTCAGGCTGCAAGAGACCCAGTACTTC.

The rearrangement joins TRBV5-1 to TRBJ1-2; TRBD1 matches at 7 bases. This CDR3 comprises 14 residues. Germline V gives CDR1 SGHRS, CDR2 YFSETQ. Trimming took 4 bases from V and 4 from J; bases not matched to a gene: 7. Here the CDR3 DNA reads TGCGCCAGCAGCGGACGACAGGGCCCCTATGGCTACACCTTC. Translation: CASSGRQGPYGYTF.

The J gene is TRBJ2-5, the V gene TRBV7-2; 13 bases align to TRBD2. Germline V CDR1 and CDR2: SGHTA, FQGNSA. The CDR3 totals 15 residues. V lost 4 bases, J lost 5 bases, and 4 bases stayed unmatched. CDR3 protein: CASSWTSGRGETQYF. DNA of the CDR3: TGTGCCAGCAGCTGGACTAGCGGGAGAGGGGAGACCCAGTACTTC.

This clone has just a few counts. This sample includes further DNA sequences coding for the same CDR3. The V gene is TRBV6-5, the J gene TRBJ2-6; D not certain. The CDR3 is 15 residues long. The V and J ends lost 3 bases and 1 base respectively, with 7 bases between them. The germline V gene encodes CDR1 MNHEY and CDR2 SVGAGI. CDR3 residues: CASSYWGSGANVLTF. The CDR3 DNA sequence: TGTGCCAGCAGTTATTGGGGATCTGGGGCCAACGTCCTGACTTTC.

This chain connects TRBV27 to TRBJ1-1; a weak D match, TRBD1 (6 bases). This CDR3 comprises 13 residues. Trimming removed 4 bases at V and 7 bases at J, with 13 bases between. Germline V lookup: CDR1 MNHEY, CDR2 SMNVEV (reference sequence). DNA of the CDR3: TGTGCCAGCAGTTCAAGGGGGGCGAATGAAGCTTTCTTT. It encodes CASSSRGANEAFF.

The chain has TRBV4-1 and TRBJ2-7, with 11 nucleotides matching TRBD2. The CDR3 is made up of 15 amino acids. The germline CDR1 and CDR2 sequences are MGHRA and YSYEKL. V shed 4 bases and J 2 bases; nucleotides not matched to a gene: 4. The CDR3 nucleotides read TGCGCCAGCAGCCTAGCGGGAGGGCGCACCTACGAGCAGTACTTC. Translation: CASSLAGGRTYEQYF.

This sequence joins TRBV19 and TRBJ2-7, with 9 positions matching TRBD2. The CDR3 has 15 amino acids. V shed 6 bases and J 0 bases; nucleotides not matched to a gene: 6. CDR1 and CDR2 from the germline V gene are LNHDA and SQIVND (reference sequence). The CDR3 nucleotides read TGTGCCAGTAGGAGACTAGCGGACATCTCCTACGAGCAGTACTTC. It yields the protein CASRRLADISYEQYF.

This chain uses TRBV7-3 with TRBJ2-1; D not resolved. This CDR3 comprises 14 residues. The germline gives CDR1 SGHTA, CDR2 FQGTGA. Trimming removed 3 bases at V and 6 bases at J, with 12 bases between. The CDR3 DNA is TGTGCCAGCAGCTTTACCGGGTTGGCCAATGAGCAGTTCTTC. Its protein product is CASSFTGLANEQFF.

As regards this clone: Since a much larger clone is just one base distant, this may be a read error. The V gene is TRBV5-1, the J gene TRBJ2-2; D is perhaps TRBD2 (7 bases). The CDR3 is 14 amino acids. Per the germline V gene, CDR1 is SGHRS and CDR2 is YFSETQ. The V end lost 5 bases, the J end lost 4 bases, and 12 bases lay between the germline ends. In nucleotides, the CDR3 is TGCGCCAGCAGGGGGGGGGCAGGCACCGGGGAGCTGTTTTTT. Amino acid sequence: CASRGGAGTGELFF.

The chain has TRBV9 and TRBJ2-5, with 9 bases lining up with TRBD1. Germline V gives CDR1 SGDLS, CDR2 YYNGEE. Trimming removed 2 bases from V and 5 bases from J; junction bases left unmatched: 4. The length of the CDR3 is 14 residues. The CDR3 region has the DNA TGTGCCAGCAGCGTTACAGGGGGCTTTGAGACCCAGTACTTC. Encoded protein: CASSVTGGFETQYF.

This clone showed up just a few times. The chain is built from TRBV6-6 and TRBJ1-5; the D gene is possibly TRBD1 (5 bases). V lost 7 bases and J 5 bases, leaving 18 bases between the germline ends. Per germline, CDR1 MNHNY and CDR2 SVGAGI (reference sequence). The length of the CDR3 is 15 residues. CDR3: CASTSRRGGDQPQHF. The CDR3 nucleotides are TGTGCCAGCACCTCCCGGCGGGGCGGGGATCAGCCCCAGCATTTT.

The chain employs TRBV27 and TRBJ2-2; the D call may be TRBD1 or TRBD2 (5 bases each). V dropped 10 bases and J dropped 2 bases, with 17 bases sitting between them. This CDR3 has 15 amino acids. Per germline, CDR1 MNHEY and CDR2 SMNVEV (reference sequence). CDR3 in DNA: TGTGCCAAAACCTACGGGGCGGTTAACACCGGGGAGCTGTTTTTT. This translates into CAKTYGAVNTGELFF.

The genes are TRBV9 and TRBJ2-7; D is possibly TRBD1 or TRBD2 (7 bases each). The CDR3 loop spans 15 amino acids. CDR1 is SGDLS and CDR2 is YYNGEE in the germline V gene. Trimming took 0 bases from V and 5 from J, leaving 15 bases between them. CDR3 residues: CASSVGSGGGNEQYF. In DNA, the CDR3 is TGTGCCAGCAGCGTAGGTTCAGGGGGAGGGAACGAGCAGTACTTC. Complete variable domain (other parts from reference TRBV9 and TRBJ2-7): DSGVTQTPKHLITATGQRVTLRCSPRSGDLSVYWYQQSLDQGLQFLIQYYNGEERAKGNILERFSAQQFPDLHSELNLSSLELGDSALYFCASSVGSGGGNEQYFGPGTRLTVT.

The rearrangement links TRBV28 to TRBJ2-5, with a possible D match to TRBD1 (7 bases). The V end was cut by 6 bases, the J end by 2 bases, with 25 bases between. This CDR3 comprises 18 residues. The germline V gene has CDR1 MDHEN and CDR2 SYDVKM. CDR3 DNA: TGTGCCAGCAGCGAGAGCCCCTCCTACGCAGGGGGGCAAGAGACCCAGTACTTC. Translated, it gives CASSESPSYAGGQETQYF.

This clone was detected a few times. V usage is TRBV4-3 and J usage is TRBJ1-4, with 7 nucleotides matching TRBD1. Trimming at V came to 0 bases and at J to 3 bases, leaving 4 bases not matched to a gene. Germline loops: CDR1 LGHNA, CDR2 YSLEER. This CDR3 has 16 amino acids. The CDR3 DNA reads TGCGCCAGCAGCCAAGAACGGGGACAGTCTAATGAAAAACTGTTTTTT. This codes for CASSQERGQSNEKLFF.

This clone was counted between two and nine times. A junction end diverges from the germline sequence, so it may reflect a read error. The chain uses TRBV28 and TRBJ2-7; 10 nucleotides match TRBD1. This CDR3 is 11 amino acids long. Per germline, CDR1 MDHEN and CDR2 SYDVKM. CDR3 sequence reads: CASSPDRGLNF. The CDR3 nucleotides read TGTGCCAGCAGTCCCGACAGGGGGCTCAACTTC.